The 17 T cell receptor beta chains given below trace back to one sample, sequenced in a study of cytomegalovirus exposure and HLA in healthy donors. Researchers ran the PCR with 60 Vbeta and 13 Jbeta primers. Measured with immunoSEQ multiplex PCR; TCRdb has only the in-frame clones, and not every one. Here the sample spans over 150,000 clones, about three quarters being singletons. Source material: PBMCs. All receptors come from a woman aged 60-75 years in good health and CMV-seropositive.

In its sample, this clone was seen a few times. The rearrangement uses TRBV7-2 and TRBJ1-3; D perhaps matches TRBD1 (6 bases). There are 13 residues in the CDR3. Trimming removed 5 bases from V and 4 bases from J, with 9 bases in between. Germline-derived CDR1 and CDR2 are SGHTA and FQGNSA. In DNA, the CDR3 is TGTGCCAGCAGCACAGGACAGGGAAACACCATATATTTT. Amino acids: CASSTGQGNTIYF.

Worth noting for this clone: One end of the junction fails to match germline, which may point to a read error. The V and J genes are TRBV5-4 and TRBJ2-1; tentatively, D is TRBD2 (7 bases). The CDR3 totals 15 residues. CDR1 is SGHNT, CDR2 YYREEE, per germline (reference sequence). The CDR3 DNA follows: TGTGCCAGCAGCCCCCCTGGGGGGGGCGGGAATGGGCAGTTCTTC. Amino acid sequence: CASSPPGGGGNGQFF.

The chain links TRBV6-4 to TRBJ2-3, with 11 bases fitting TRBD2. Germline CDR1 MRHNA, CDR2 SNTAGT. V dropped 6 bases and J dropped 0; count of bases not matched to a gene: 5. The CDR3 is 16 amino acids. The CDR3 spells CASSATSGGSTDTQYF. In nucleotides, the CDR3 is TGTGCCAGCAGCGCCACTAGCGGGGGTAGCACAGATACGCAGTATTTT.

This chain joins TRBV29-1 and TRBJ2-1; D is unresolved. The length of the CDR3 is 14 residues. With 5 bases removed from V and 5 bases from J, the gap between germline ends came to 16 bases. Looked up from germline, CDR1 is SQVTM and CDR2 is ANQGSEA. This CDR3 is CSVKGGPANNEQFF. In DNA, the CDR3 is TGCAGCGTTAAAGGCGGTCCCGCCAACAATGAGCAGTTCTTC.

This clone was detected once. The chain links TRBV7-3 to TRBJ2-1; 8 nucleotides align to TRBD2. Germline V gene sequence: CDR1 SGHTA, CDR2 FQGTGA. The CDR3 length is 16 residues. J lost 4 bases, V lost 5 bases, and 10 bases had no gene match. Written as DNA, the CDR3 is TGTGCCAGCAGCCCTACATTTAGCGGGGTGTACAATGAGCAGTTCTTC. It encodes CASSPTFSGVYNEQFF.

This chain joins TRBV7-9 and TRBJ1-4, with D maybe TRBD1 (5 bases). V was shortened by 1 base and J by 8 bases, with 11 bases between the two germline ends. Germline V gene lookup returns CDR1 SEHNR and CDR2 FQNEAQ (reference sequence). CDR3 length: 14 residues. As DNA, the CDR3 is TGTGCCAGCAGCTTAGATGGGGCACGGGAAAAACTGTTTTTT. Amino acids: CASSLDGAREKLFF.

J is TRBJ1-6 and V is TRBV4-2, with a weak D call TRBD1 (6 bases). V was trimmed by 3 bases and J by 9 bases, leaving 18 bases between them. Germline V lookup: CDR1 LGHNA, CDR2 YNFKEQ. The CDR3 extends over 16 amino acids. CDR3 region: CASSQLVGGGASPLHF. The CDR3 DNA reads as TGTGCCAGCAGCCAGTTAGTCGGGGGGGGCGCTTCACCCCTCCACTTT.

This clone was seen a single time. The CDR3 region is CASSLEWAGEETQYF. CDR3 in DNA: TGCGCCAGCAGCTTGGAATGGGCAGGGGAAGAGACCCAGTACTTC. The chain recombines TRBV5-1 with TRBJ2-5; a possible D gene is TRBD1 (6 bases). Germline V lookup: CDR1 SGHRS, CDR2 YFSETQ. Trimming shortened V by 0 bases and J by 3 bases, and 12 bases separated the two germline ends. CDR3 size: 15 residues.

The chain uses TRBV29-1 and TRBJ2-3, with a weak D call TRBD1 (6 bases). The CDR3 covers 11 residues. V was trimmed by 6 bases and J by 6 bases, leaving 10 bases between them. CDR1 and CDR2 (germline): SQVTM, ANQGSEA. CDR3 region: CSVDQGDTQYF. The CDR3 nucleotides are TGCAGCGTGGACCAGGGGGATACGCAGTATTTT.

This clone was recorded only once. The chain combines TRBV7-2 with TRBJ2-5, with TRBD2 identical over 7 bases. Germline CDR1 SGHTA, CDR2 FQGNSA. The CDR3 runs 13 residues. V shed 4 bases, J shed 4 bases, and the junction held 3 bases outside the gene matches. In DNA, the CDR3 is TGTGCCAGCAGCTCGGGCGGGAGAGAGACCCAGTACTTC. Its protein is CASSSGGRETQYF.

The rearrangement links TRBV11-2 to TRBJ2-6, with D unresolved. V was shortened by 5 bases and J by 0 bases, with 8 bases between the two germline ends. This CDR3 has 15 amino acids. CDR1 and CDR2 (germline): SGHAT, FQNNGV. The CDR3 region has the DNA TGTGCCAGCAGCATCGACATCTCTGGGGCCAACGTCCTGACTTTC. Encoded protein: CASSIDISGANVLTF.

This clone appeared a single time. The chain is built from TRBV19 and TRBJ2-1; 7 bases agree with TRBD1. There are 15 residues in the CDR3. Losses at the gene ends were 3 bases for V and 6 bases for J; bases not matched to a gene: 8. CDR1 and CDR2 (germline): LNHDA, SQIVND (reference sequence). CDR3 in amino acids: CASSMGTVRINEQFF. The CDR3 DNA reads as TGTGCCAGTAGTATGGGGACAGTAAGGATCAATGAGCAGTTCTTC.

The chain uses TRBV4-2 and TRBJ1-1; possible D gene TRBD1, 6 bases. The CDR3 has 16 amino acids. CDR1 and CDR2 (germline): LGHNA, YNFKEQ. Trimming removed 0 bases from V and 1 base from J, with 12 bases in between. This CDR3 is CASSQDFARGNTEAFF. CDR3 DNA sequence: TGTGCCAGCAGCCAAGATTTTGCCAGGGGGAACACTGAAGCTTTCTTT.

The chain employs TRBV7-3 and TRBJ2-1; 7 bases are a match to TRBD2. CDR3 length equals 16 residues. The J segment lost 0 bases and the V segment lost 0 bases, leaving 2 bases of the junction unmatched. Germline CDR1 is SGHTA and CDR2 is FQGTGA. Here the CDR3 DNA reads TGTGCCAGCAGCTTAACTCAGCGGGGCTCCTACAATGAGCAGTTCTTC. Its translation is CASSLTQRGSYNEQFF.

This chain links TRBV23-1 with TRBJ2-5; 8 nucleotides agree with TRBD2. TRBV23-1 is classed as an ORF, of uncertain function. This CDR3 has 18 amino acids. V dropped 0 bases and J dropped 1; count of bases not matched to a gene: 10. The CDR3 spells CASSQSLGGREGQETQYF. The CDR3 region has the DNA TGCGCCAGCAGTCAATCGTTGGGTGGTCGGGAGGGCCAAGAGACCCAGTACTTC.

The J gene is TRBJ2-7, the V gene TRBV5-1; 11 positions agree with TRBD2. The CDR3 covers 15 residues. After removal of 0 bases from V and 6 bases from J, the junction contained 5 bases not matched to a gene. Germline V gene sequence: CDR1 SGHRS, CDR2 YFSETQ. This CDR3 reads CASSLVGSGRAEQYF. CDR3 sequence (DNA): TGCGCCAGCAGCTTGGTGGGTAGCGGGAGGGCCGAGCAGTACTTC.

The chain links TRBV30 to TRBJ1-6; 9 bases match TRBD1. The CDR3 is 13 residues long. Germline lookup yields CDR1 GTSNPN and CDR2 SVGIG (reference sequence). V shed 7 bases, J shed 7 bases, and the junction held 5 bases outside the gene matches. The CDR3 spells CAFGDRVNSPLHF. CDR3 bases: TGTGCCTTTGGGGACAGGGTAAATTCACCCCTCCACTTT.